Sequencing of this TCR beta chain was carried out in a study of blood T cell repertoires in COVID-19. Study background: There were acute and convalescent COVID-19 samples, and they came from the United States, Italy and Spain. T cells, B-cell-depleted T cells, or PBMCs provided the cDNA or gDNA that served as material.

This CDR3 contains 16 residues. CDR1 and CDR2 from the germline V gene are MNHEY and SMNVEV (reference sequence). V was trimmed by 5 bases and J by 0 bases, leaving 14 bases between them. Grouping used clinical history reported by participants in a survey and questionnaire. As originally analysed: Cell counts per sample came from amplifying reference gene primers. Sequencing used immunoSEQ multiplex PCR; TCRdb keeps in-frame clones, though not all of them. That table is the source of V, J and clone size, and D and trimming were worked out from the DNA. The sample lists some 300,000 clones, around nine tenths occurring once.

The rearrangement joins TRBV27 to TRBJ2-1; possibly TRBD2 for D (6 bases). The clonotype comes from a woman aged 45-60 years who had been exposed to COVID-19. Input material: PBMCs or T cells enriched from blood (not recorded which). CDR3 protein: CASSKPGLRSYNEQFF. Here the CDR3 DNA reads TGTGCCAGCAGTAAACCGGGACTTCGCTCCTACAATGAGCAGTTCTTC.